This T cell receptor beta chain was identified in a study of T-cell reconstitution after alpha-beta-depleted transplantation in children. This clonotype was counted between two and nine times. The TCRbeta library was prepared with unique molecular identifiers. Each CDR3 protein is one row after TCRdb ran MiXCR on the PCR reads. The sample gives approximately 590,000 distinct CDR3 sequences, under 12% of which show up once; 4% to 5% is in the top ten. Germline CDR1 reads SGHTA; CDR2 reads FQGNSA. CDR3 size: 12 residues. Unmatched junction bases numbered 4, after V lost 8 bases and J lost 3 bases. The TCR originated in a human donor who donated a stem cell graft to a child with acute myeloid leukemia. The sample here was PBMCs from the stem cell graft donor, taken from the stem cell graft. The chain is built from TRBV7-2 and TRBJ2-7; TRBD2 matches at 7 bases. The CDR3 here is CASGASGYEQYF. The CDR3 DNA follows: TGTGCCAGCGGTGCTAGCGGCTACGAGCAGTACTTC.